This section outlines one TCR beta chain sequence together with its context. Its matching antigen is unknown. The CDR3 loop spans 15 amino acids. The V gene's germline CDR1 is SGHDN and CDR2 FVKESK. Trimming took 0 bases from V and 9 from J, leaving 12 bases between them. Both 60 Vbeta primers and 13 Jbeta primers went into the PCR. Original data processing: The authors later counted 75 million to 90 million unique TCR beta chains, some 11 million of them shared. Repertoires were generated with immunoSEQ multiplex PCR, while TCRdb's copy carries only in-frame clones and drops some. V, J and clone size are taken as reported in that table, and D and trimming were inferred from the DNA itself. The table shows some 170,000 clones, with about 80% occurring only once. The sample belongs to a study of cytomegalovirus exposure and HLA in healthy donors. Whole-study context: As an earlier analysis found, about 190 million T cells yielded 95 million to 130 million unique TCR beta sequences. General study results and limits: Most observed TCR sequences were rare, whereas some public TCRs were detected in many donors. A later analysis by the authors found several of the most significant clusters apparently linked to common viral pathogens.

Sequenced: PBMCs. The TCR originated in a man in his forties in good health and CMV-seronegative. This rearrangement joins TRBV14 to TRBJ1-6; tentatively, D is TRBD1 (6 bases). The CDR3 sequence is CASSQEGRGSSPLHF. CDR3 DNA: TGTGCCAGCAGCCAAGAAGGCAGGGGCAGTTCACCCCTCCACTTT. The full variable domain, in which reference TRBV14 and TRBJ1-6 provide the parts outside the CDR3, is EAGVTQFPSHSVIEKGQTVTLRCDPISGHDNLYWYRRVMGKEIKFLLHFVKESKQDESGMPNNRFLAERTGGTYSTLKVQPAELEDSGVYFCASSQEGRGSSPLHFGNGTRLTVT.